This is a list of T cell receptor beta chains from one sample in a study of cytomegalovirus exposure and HLA in healthy donors. Clones were read by immunoSEQ multiplex PCR, and TCRdb kept only the in-frame ones, dropping some. Among 130,000 or so clones listed, 75% to 90% were seen once. The sample was PBMCs. The receptors derive from a man under 40 in good health and CMV-seronegative. Both conserved end residues are part of each CDR3. Each record gives: D gene, J gene, clone size, V gene, CDR3 length, CDR3 protein, CDR3 DNA. D genes are given only for firm matches. Part of the rows lack a size; the others show once, few, many or a class for expanded clones.

D gene: NA
J gene: TRBJ2-7
clone size: once
V gene: TRBV2
CDR3 length: 13
CDR3 protein: CASSEWGGNEQYF
CDR3 DNA: TGTGCCAGCAGTGAATGGGGAGGTAACGAGCAGTACTTC

D gene: TRBD2
J gene: TRBJ2-6
clone size: NA
V gene: TRBV7-9
CDR3 length: 15
CDR3 protein: CASSRGGYGANVLTF
CDR3 DNA: TGTGCCAGCAGCCGGGGGGGGTACGGGGCCAACGTCCTGACTTTC

D gene: TRBD1
J gene: TRBJ2-5
clone size: once
V gene: TRBV5-3
CDR3 length: 15
CDR3 protein: CARSFTGTGTETQYF
CDR3 DNA: TGTGCCAGAAGCTTTACCGGGACAGGGACAGAGACCCAGTACTTC

D gene: TRBD1
J gene: TRBJ1-1
clone size: once
V gene: TRBV5-1
CDR3 length: 14
CDR3 protein: CASSQGQGGTEAFF
CDR3 DNA: TGCGCCAGCAGCCAGGGACAGGGTGGGACTGAAGCTTTCTTT

D gene: TRBD2
J gene: TRBJ2-7
clone size: NA
V gene: TRBV7-8
CDR3 length: 15
CDR3 protein: CASGKTSGGPYEQYF
CDR3 DNA: TGTGCCAGCGGTAAGACTAGCGGGGGTCCCTACGAGCAGTACTTC

D gene: NA
J gene: TRBJ2-7
clone size: NA
V gene: TRBV7-2
CDR3 length: 13
CDR3 protein: CASSSSTGDEQYF
CDR3 DNA: TGTGCCAGCAGCTCTTCTACGGGGGACGAGCAGTACTTC

D gene: TRBD1
J gene: TRBJ1-4
clone size: NA
V gene: TRBV7-9
CDR3 length: 15
CDR3 protein: CASSSGTGGREKLFF
CDR3 DNA: TGTGCCAGCAGCTCAGGGACAGGGGGTAGAGAAAAACTGTTTTTT

D gene: NA
J gene: TRBJ2-3
clone size: NA
V gene: TRBV7-2
CDR3 length: 16
CDR3 protein: CASSLVGGGLPDTQYF
CDR3 DNA: TGTGCCAGCAGCTTAGTTGGGGGGGGCCTACCAGATACGCAGTATTTT

D gene: TRBD1
J gene: TRBJ2-1
clone size: NA
V gene: TRBV9
CDR3 length: 14
CDR3 protein: CASSPRQGSNEQFF
CDR3 DNA: TGTGCCAGCAGCCCGAGACAGGGTAGTAATGAGCAGTTCTTC

D gene: TRBD1
J gene: TRBJ2-6
clone size: NA
V gene: TRBV5-3
CDR3 length: 17
CDR3 protein: CARSLGQGISGANVLTF
CDR3 DNA: TGTGCCAGAAGCTTGGGACAGGGCATCTCTGGGGCCAACGTCCTGACTTTC

D gene: NA
J gene: TRBJ2-7
clone size: NA
V gene: TRBV27
CDR3 length: 12
CDR3 protein: CASRTDGYEQYF
CDR3 DNA: TGTGCCAGCAGAACAGACGGCTACGAGCAGTACTTC

D gene: NA
J gene: TRBJ2-1
clone size: NA
V gene: TRBV10-1
CDR3 length: 11
CDR3 protein: CASRGNNEQFF
CDR3 DNA: TGCGCCAGCCGGGGGAACAATGAGCAGTTCTTC

D gene: TRBD1
J gene: TRBJ1-1
clone size: NA
V gene: TRBV2
CDR3 length: 14
CDR3 protein: CASTVQGSLTEAFF
CDR3 DNA: TGTGCCAGCACCGTACAGGGGTCTTTAACTGAAGCTTTCTTT

D gene: TRBD2
J gene: TRBJ2-3
clone size: NA
V gene: TRBV10-2
CDR3 length: 11
CDR3 protein: CASSEGRVQYF
CDR3 DNA: TGCGCCAGCAGTGAGGGGAGGGTGCAGTATTTT

D gene: NA
J gene: TRBJ2-2
clone size: NA
V gene: TRBV5-6
CDR3 length: 14
CDR3 protein: CASLGLGNTGELFF
CDR3 DNA: TGTGCCAGTCTGGGCCTGGGGAACACCGGGGAGCTGTTTTTT

D gene: NA
J gene: TRBJ2-2
clone size: NA
V gene: TRBV6-1
CDR3 length: 14
CDR3 protein: CASGGESGPGELFF
CDR3 DNA: TGTGCCAGCGGCGGGGAGAGTGGTCCCGGGGAGCTGTTTTTT

D gene: NA
J gene: TRBJ2-2
clone size: NA
V gene: TRBV5-1
CDR3 length: 14
CDR3 protein: CASSDGTHTGELFF
CDR3 DNA: TGCGCCAGCAGCGACGGGACACACACCGGGGAGCTGTTTTTT

D gene: NA
J gene: TRBJ2-5
clone size: NA
V gene: TRBV7-9
CDR3 length: 15
CDR3 protein: CASNPGGGRLETQYF
CDR3 DNA: TGTGCCAGCAACCCGGGCGGGGGCAGGCTAGAGACCCAGTACTTC

D gene: TRBD2
J gene: TRBJ2-1
clone size: NA
V gene: TRBV5-4
CDR3 length: 14
CDR3 protein: CASTPGGGYNEQFF
CDR3 DNA: TGTGCCAGCACCCCGGGGGGGGGCTACAATGAGCAGTTCTTC

D gene: NA
J gene: TRBJ1-3
clone size: once
V gene: TRBV27
CDR3 length: 20
CDR3 protein: CASSLMEGRGGQDKGNTIYF
CDR3 DNA: TGTGCCAGCAGTTTAATGGAGGGTAGGGGGGGGCAAGATAAAGGAAACACCATATATTTT

D gene: TRBD2
J gene: TRBJ2-3
clone size: few
V gene: TRBV28
CDR3 length: 16
CDR3 protein: CASSSAWGGSTDTQYF
CDR3 DNA: TGTGCCAGCAGTTCCGCGTGGGGGGGTAGCACAGATACGCAGTATTTT

D gene: NA
J gene: TRBJ1-2
clone size: few
V gene: TRBV2
CDR3 length: 12
CDR3 protein: CASSAGGYGYTF
CDR3 DNA: TGTGCCAGCAGTGCGGGGGGCTATGGCTACACCTTC

D gene: NA
J gene: TRBJ2-1
clone size: once
V gene: TRBV5-4
CDR3 length: 16
CDR3 protein: CASSPTGTRSYNEQFF
CDR3 DNA: TGTGCCAGCAGCCCAACCGGGACTCGTTCCTACAATGAGCAGTTCTTC

D gene: TRBD1
J gene: TRBJ1-2
clone size: once
V gene: TRBV29-1
CDR3 length: 9
CDR3 protein: CGTGPGYTF
CDR3 DNA: TGCGGGACAGGGCCTGGCTACACCTTC

D gene: NA
J gene: TRBJ1-1
clone size: NA
V gene: TRBV6-1
CDR3 length: 14
CDR3 protein: CASGAGVMNTEAFF
CDR3 DNA: TGTGCCAGCGGGGCGGGGGTCATGAACACTGAAGCTTTCTTT

D gene: NA
J gene: TRBJ1-5
clone size: once
V gene: TRBV21-1
CDR3 length: 17
CDR3 protein: CASSKKGLRGMNQPQHF
CDR3 DNA: TGTGCCAGCAGCAAAAAGGGGCTCAGGGGCATGAATCAGCCCCAGCATTTT

D gene: TRBD1
J gene: TRBJ2-7
clone size: NA
V gene: TRBV15
CDR3 length: 15
CDR3 protein: CATSAAGTGFYEQYF
CDR3 DNA: TGTGCCACCAGCGCAGCCGGGACAGGGTTTTACGAGCAGTACTTC

D gene: NA
J gene: TRBJ2-5
clone size: NA
V gene: TRBV2
CDR3 length: 12
CDR3 protein: CASSPQEETQYF
CDR3 DNA: TGTGCCAGCAGTCCACAGGAAGAGACCCAGTACTTC

D gene: NA
J gene: TRBJ2-2
clone size: NA
V gene: TRBV2
CDR3 length: 14
CDR3 protein: CASSAVTNTGELFF
CDR3 DNA: TGTGCCAGCAGCGCGGTAACCAACACCGGGGAGCTGTTTTTT

D gene: NA
J gene: TRBJ1-6
clone size: NA
V gene: TRBV4-3
CDR3 length: 19
CDR3 protein: CASSQDVDGGSSYNSPLHF
CDR3 DNA: TGCGCCAGCAGCCAAGATGTGGACGGAGGAAGCTCCTATAATTCACCCCTCCACTTT

D gene: TRBD1
J gene: TRBJ1-5
clone size: NA
V gene: TRBV6-5
CDR3 length: 14
CDR3 protein: CASSEDRAGQPQHF
CDR3 DNA: TGTGCCAGCAGTGAAGACAGGGCCGGCCAGCCCCAGCATTTT

D gene: TRBD1
J gene: TRBJ2-1
clone size: NA
V gene: TRBV5-6
CDR3 length: 16
CDR3 protein: CASSLVGTVLYNEQFF
CDR3 DNA: TGTGCCAGCAGCTTAGTCGGGACAGTACTGTACAATGAGCAGTTCTTC

D gene: NA
J gene: TRBJ1-3
clone size: few
V gene: TRBV6-1
CDR3 length: 13
CDR3 protein: CASNRAGANTIYF
CDR3 DNA: TGTGCCAGCAACAGGGCCGGTGCGAACACCATATATTTT

D gene: NA
J gene: TRBJ1-1
clone size: NA
V gene: TRBV7-9
CDR3 length: 12
CDR3 protein: CASSLPNPEAFF
CDR3 DNA: TGTGCCAGCAGCTTACCTAATCCTGAAGCTTTCTTT

D gene: TRBD1
J gene: TRBJ1-6
clone size: NA
V gene: TRBV29-1
CDR3 length: 13
CDR3 protein: CSVETGGNSPLHF
CDR3 DNA: TGCAGCGTTGAAACAGGGGGGAATTCACCCCTCCACTTT

D gene: NA
J gene: TRBJ1-1
clone size: NA
V gene: TRBV19
CDR3 length: 15
CDR3 protein: CASRLMDSVNTEAFF
CDR3 DNA: TGTGCCAGTAGGCTAATGGACAGCGTGAACACTGAAGCTTTCTTT

D gene: TRBD1
J gene: TRBJ1-4
clone size: NA
V gene: TRBV7-6
CDR3 length: 17
CDR3 protein: CASSLSPGGQGPEKLFF
CDR3 DNA: TGTGCCAGCAGCCTGTCCCCGGGAGGACAGGGGCCGGAAAAACTGTTTTTT

D gene: TRBD1
J gene: TRBJ1-2
clone size: NA
V gene: TRBV4-3
CDR3 length: 16
CDR3 protein: CASSQDVGTVHYGYTF
CDR3 DNA: TGCGCCAGCAGCCAAGACGTCGGGACAGTTCACTATGGCTACACCTTC

D gene: TRBD2
J gene: TRBJ2-2
clone size: NA
V gene: TRBV6-4
CDR3 length: 19
CDR3 protein: CASRRLGTSGAPTAGELFF
CDR3 DNA: TGTGCCAGCAGACGACTCGGGACTAGCGGGGCTCCTACGGCCGGGGAGCTGTTTTTT

D gene: NA
J gene: TRBJ2-5
clone size: NA
V gene: TRBV5-4
CDR3 length: 13
CDR3 protein: CASSPDNQETQYF
CDR3 DNA: TGTGCCAGCAGCCCCGACAATCAAGAGACCCAGTACTTC

D gene: NA
J gene: TRBJ1-6
clone size: NA
V gene: TRBV27
CDR3 length: 15
CDR3 protein: CASSLHLMGNSPLHF
CDR3 DNA: TGTGCCAGCAGTTTGCACCTCATGGGCAATTCACCCCTCCACTTT

D gene: NA
J gene: TRBJ2-7
clone size: few
V gene: TRBV7-9
CDR3 length: 14
CDR3 protein: CASSRGWGRYRADF
CDR3 DNA: TGTGCCAGCAGCCGAGGATGGGGGAGGTATCGCGCGGACTTC